Below, 10 T cell receptor beta chains from the same sample are listed, as sequenced in a study of cytotoxic CD8 clonotypes in ibrutinib-treated CLL. Sequenced by immunoSEQ multiplex PCR; TCRdb stores in-frame clones only, minus some. Altogether about 140,000 clones are present, approximately 77% being singletons, with the ten largest covering about 27%. The sample here was PBMCs, taken after 12 months of ibrutinib treatment. The receptors stem from a human donor with chronic lymphocytic leukemia.

The J gene is TRBJ2-1, the V gene TRBV6-4; 7 nucleotides agree with TRBD2. CDR3 length: 16 residues. Trimming took 0 bases from V and 0 from J; bases not matched to a gene: 2. Germline V gene data show CDR1 as MRHNA and CDR2 as SNTAGT. CDR3 DNA: TGTGCCAGCAGTGACTCTGGCGGGAGCTCCTACAATGAGCAGTTCTTC. This translates into CASSDSGGSSYNEQFF.

The gene calls are TRBV5-1 and TRBJ2-6, with 8 bases fitting TRBD1. V shed 2 bases and J 0 bases; nucleotides not matched to a gene: 10. Per the germline V gene, CDR1 is SGHRS and CDR2 is YFSETQ. This CDR3 has 19 amino acids. CDR3 bases: TGCGCCAGCAGCTTATCGACAGGGGTCGCTCTCTCTGGGGCCAACGTCCTGACTTTC. This gives the protein CASSLSTGVALSGANVLTF.

The chain has TRBV11-2 and TRBJ1-1; D gene ambiguous. In germline, CDR1 is SGHAT, CDR2 FQNNGV. The CDR3 covers 13 residues. Trimming shortened V by 3 bases and J by 1 base, and 6 bases separated the two germline ends. CDR3 amino acids: CASSFRRNTEAFF. CDR3 in DNA: TGTGCCAGCAGCTTTAGGAGGAACACTGAAGCTTTCTTT.

The CDR3 DNA sequence: TGTGCCAGCAGCGGACAGGGGGTCTTCCAGTACTTC. It translates to CASSGQGVFQYF. This chain joins TRBV2 and TRBJ2-5, with 10 bases lining up with TRBD1. V was pared by 6 bases and J by 10 bases, with 5 bases of the junction left unmatched. This CDR3 has 12 residues. CDR1 and CDR2 from the germline V gene are SNHLY and FYNNEI. The full variable domain, its missing parts supplied by reference TRBV2 and TRBJ2-5, is EPEVTQTPSHQVTQMGQEVILRCVPISNHLYFYWYRQILGQKVEFLVSFYNNEISEKSEIFDDQFSVERPDGSNFTLKIRSTKLEDSAMYFCASSGQGVFQYFGPGTRLLVL.

The rearrangement uses TRBV27 and TRBJ2-3; no definite D call. V was trimmed by 5 bases and J by 4 bases, leaving 16 bases between them. Germline values: CDR1 MNHEY, CDR2 SMNVEV (reference sequence). CDR3 length equals 15 residues. The CDR3 reads CASSTTVMTSDTQYF. The CDR3 DNA sequence: TGTGCCAGCAGTACTACCGTGATGACCTCAGATACGCAGTATTTT.

The rearrangement uses TRBV5-8 and TRBJ1-5; 8 bases are a match to TRBD1. Germline assignment: CDR1 SGHTS and CDR2 YDEGEE. The CDR3 has 16 residues. Losses at the gene ends were 4 bases for V and 7 bases for J; bases not matched to a gene: 13. In nucleotides, the CDR3 is TGTGCCAGCAGCGAGCCCCGGACAGGGTTAAAACAGCCCCAGCATTTT. Translated: CASSEPRTGLKQPQHF.

Details on this clone: The same CDR3 can be traced to other DNA sequences in this sample. This rearrangement joins TRBV19 to TRBJ1-5; 11 nucleotides match TRBD1. CDR3 length: 15 residues. From germline, CDR1 is LNHDA and CDR2 SQIVND (reference sequence). V lost 1 base to trimming and J lost 6 bases; unmatched junction nucleotides: 2. The CDR3 DNA reads TGTGCCAGTAGTATAGGGACAGGGGGCAGTCAGCCCCAGCATTTT. Residues: CASSIGTGGSQPQHF.

V usage is TRBV30 and J usage is TRBJ2-1; D remains ambiguous. Between the trimmed V and J ends, which lost 1 base and 10 bases, there was a span of 8 bases. Germline loops: CDR1 GTSNPN, CDR2 SVGIG (reference sequence). CDR3 length: 11 amino acids. In nucleotides, the CDR3 is TGTGCCTGGAGTGATTTCTTGGAGCAGTTCTTC. Protein product: CAWSDFLEQFF.

The CDR3 DNA is TGTGCCAGCAGCTTAGAGGTAGATACGCAGTATTTT. Translating it yields CASSLEVDTQYF. V gene TRBV7-9 combines with J gene TRBJ2-3, with D unclear. The CDR3 is 12 amino acids. Trimming pared 1 base from V and 5 bases from J, leaving 4 bases between. CDR1 is SEHNR, CDR2 FQNEAQ, per germline (reference sequence).

The table lists this clone with a few counts. V usage is TRBV2 and J usage is TRBJ2-5, with 9 bases lining up with TRBD1. Trimming removed 8 bases from V and 5 bases from J; junction bases left unmatched: 3. Per germline, CDR1 SNHLY and CDR2 FYNNEI. The CDR3 length is 12 residues. The CDR3 DNA reads TGTGCCAGCGGGACAGGGAGGGAGACCCAGTACTTC. Encoded protein: CASGTGRETQYF.